This is a list of T cell receptor beta chains from one sample in a study of cytomegalovirus exposure and HLA in healthy donors. Repertoires were generated with immunoSEQ multiplex PCR, while TCRdb's copy carries only in-frame clones and drops some. This sample carries under 250,000 clones, 82% of them seen once, and the ten largest clones take 2.5% to 3.5%. Sequencing was performed on PBMCs. The source of these receptors is a woman in her thirties or forties in good health and CMV-seronegative. The CDR3 runs from the conserved cysteine through the conserved F or W. D genes are given only for firm matches. Size values are once, few and many counts, or a class for expanded clones, and some rows have none.

len	abundance	v_gene	d_gene	j_gene	CDR3aa	CDR3nt
14	NA	TRBV5-1	TRBD1	TRBJ2-7	CASSFRDRTYEQYF	TGCGCCAGCAGCTTCCGGGACAGGACCTACGAGCAGTACTTC
16	NA	TRBV19	TRBD1	TRBJ2-7	CASSPRDRVGFYEQYF	TGTGCCAGTAGTCCACGGGACAGGGTAGGTTTCTACGAGCAGTACTTC
14	NA	TRBV27	TRBD2	TRBJ2-2	CASSFGTRTGELFF	TGTGCCAGCAGTTTTGGGACTAGGACCGGGGAGCTGTTTTTT
16	once	TRBV27	TRBD1	TRBJ2-1	CASSLILGTAINEQFF	TGTGCCAGCAGTTTAATTTTGGGGACAGCTATCAATGAGCAGTTCTTC
16	NA	TRBV30	TRBD1	TRBJ2-7	CAWSVSGTGGQNEQYF	TGTGCCTGGAGTGTATCGGGGACAGGGGGTCAGAACGAGCAGTACTTC
16	NA	TRBV30	NA	TRBJ2-4	CAWSRDNTLAKNIQYF	TGTGCCTGGAGTAGAGATAATACTCTAGCCAAAAACATTCAGTACTTC
17	few	TRBV4-2	TRBD2	TRBJ2-1	CASSQGFRVTSGNEQFF	TGTGCCAGCAGCCAAGGCTTCAGGGTGACTAGCGGGAATGAGCAGTTCTTC
13	NA	TRBV5-5	NA	TRBJ2-7	CASSNTNSYEQYF	TGTGCCAGCAGCAACACGAACTCCTACGAGCAGTACTTC
16	NA	TRBV7-9	TRBD2	TRBJ2-1	CASSPGGSGGYNEQFF	TGTGCCAGCAGCCCAGGGGGTAGCGGGGGTTACAATGAGCAGTTCTTC
15	few	TRBV7-3	NA	TRBJ2-2	CASSGGHVGTGELFF	TGTGCCAGCAGTGGCGGCCACGTCGGAACCGGGGAGCTGTTTTTT
14	NA	TRBV10-3	NA	TRBJ2-1	CAISDQEGNNEQFF	TGTGCCATCAGTGATCAGGAAGGTAACAATGAGCAGTTCTTC
14	NA	TRBV29-1	NA	TRBJ2-1	CSVAGEATYNEQFF	TGCAGCGTTGCCGGGGAGGCTACCTACAATGAGCAGTTCTTC
15	few	TRBV6-5	TRBD1	TRBJ2-5	CASSYYLGQAGEQYF	TGTGCCAGCAGTTACTACCTTGGACAGGCTGGAGAGCAGTACTTC
16	NA	TRBV2	TRBD2	TRBJ2-7	CASSEVTSGRSYEQYF	TGTGCCAGCAGTGAAGTTACTAGCGGGAGGTCCTACGAGCAGTACTTC
14	NA	TRBV7-2	NA	TRBJ1-1	CASSLGQLNTEAFF	TGTGCCAGCAGCTTAGGGCAACTGAACACTGAAGCTTTCTTT
15	NA	TRBV7-9	TRBD1	TRBJ2-7	CASSAGQAPYYEQYF	TGTGCCAGCAGCGCGGGACAGGCTCCCTACTACGAGCAGTACTTC
17	NA	TRBV29-1	TRBD2	TRBJ2-3	CSVEGTSGSLSTDTQYF	TGCAGCGTTGAAGGGACTAGCGGGAGTCTAAGTACAGATACGCAGTATTTT
12	NA	TRBV19	NA	TRBJ2-1	CASSIFHNEQFF	TGTGCCAGTAGTATCTTCCACAATGAGCAGTTCTTC
12	NA	TRBV18	NA	TRBJ2-2	CASSPGAGELFF	TGTGCCAGCTCACCAGGAGCCGGGGAGCTGTTTTTT
15	NA	TRBV4-1	NA	TRBJ2-5	CASSQGAQGGETQYF	TGCGCCAGCAGCCAAGGGGCACAGGGAGGGGAGACCCAGTACTTC
15	NA	TRBV5-1	NA	TRBJ2-5	CASSETLGGQETQYF	TGCGCCAGCAGCGAGACCCTGGGGGGCCAAGAGACCCAGTACTTC
13	few	TRBV19	NA	TRBJ1-5	CASSQDSNQPQHF	TGTGCCAGTAGTCAGGATAGCAATCAGCCCCAGCATTTT
16	once	TRBV4-1	NA	TRBJ2-3	CASSLQDSPRTDTQYF	TGCGCCAGCAGCCTCCAAGATAGCCCAAGAACAGATACGCAGTATTTT
16	NA	TRBV11-3	TRBD1	TRBJ2-5	CASSPNSGQYQETQYF	TGTGCCAGCAGCCCCAACTCGGGACAGTACCAAGAGACCCAGTACTTC
16	NA	TRBV5-4	TRBD2	TRBJ2-2	CASSLPSGVNTGELFF	TGTGCCAGCAGCTTGCCTAGCGGGGTAAACACCGGGGAGCTGTTTTTT
15	once	TRBV10-3	TRBD2	TRBJ2-7	CAISDQLLAGVEQYF	TGTGCCATCAGTGATCAGCTCCTAGCGGGAGTCGAGCAGTACTTC
15	few	TRBV7-9	NA	TRBJ2-6	CASSVTESGANVLTF	TGTGCCAGCAGCGTCACAGAGTCTGGGGCCAACGTCCTGACTTTC
13	NA	TRBV29-1	NA	TRBJ1-1	CSGETFKGTEAFF	TGCAGCGGTGAGACATTTAAGGGGACTGAAGCTTTCTTT
13	NA	TRBV6-5	NA	TRBJ1-1	CASTSMANTEAFF	TGTGCCAGCACCTCGATGGCGAACACTGAAGCTTTCTTT
13	NA	TRBV28	TRBD1	TRBJ1-2	CASSSSDRDGYTF	TGTGCCAGCAGTTCCTCGGACAGGGATGGCTACACCTTC
15	few	TRBV7-3	NA	TRBJ2-6	CASSLDRDRANVLTF	TGTGCCAGCAGCTTGGATAGGGACAGGGCCAACGTCCTGACTTTC
16	NA	TRBV5-4	TRBD2	TRBJ2-3	CASSLVGGRESDTQYF	TGTGCCAGCAGCTTGGTTGGCGGGAGGGAGTCAGATACGCAGTATTTT
13	NA	TRBV19	TRBD1	TRBJ1-2	CASSMVGTGDDTF	TGTGCCAGTAGTATGGTTGGGACAGGGGACGACACCTTC
14	NA	TRBV7-9	NA	TRBJ2-5	CASSLVGVQETQYF	TGTGCCAGCAGCTTAGTAGGGGTCCAAGAGACCCAGTACTTC
10	NA	TRBV2	NA	TRBJ2-1	CASMSNEQFF	TGTGCCAGCATGAGCAATGAGCAGTTCTTC